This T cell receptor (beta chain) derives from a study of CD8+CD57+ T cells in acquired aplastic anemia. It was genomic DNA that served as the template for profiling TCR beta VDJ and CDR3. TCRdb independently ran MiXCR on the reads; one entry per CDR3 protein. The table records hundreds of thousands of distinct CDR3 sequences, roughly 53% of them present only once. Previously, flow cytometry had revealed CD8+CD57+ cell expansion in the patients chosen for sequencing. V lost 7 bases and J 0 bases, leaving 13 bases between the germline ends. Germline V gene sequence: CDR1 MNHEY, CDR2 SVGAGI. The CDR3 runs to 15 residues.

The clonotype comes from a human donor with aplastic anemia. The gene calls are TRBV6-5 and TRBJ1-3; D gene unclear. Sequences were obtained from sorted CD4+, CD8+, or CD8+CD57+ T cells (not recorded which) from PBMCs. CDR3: CASNQGLRSGNTIYF. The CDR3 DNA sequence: TGTGCCAGCAATCAAGGACTGCGCTCTGGAAACACCATATATTTT.